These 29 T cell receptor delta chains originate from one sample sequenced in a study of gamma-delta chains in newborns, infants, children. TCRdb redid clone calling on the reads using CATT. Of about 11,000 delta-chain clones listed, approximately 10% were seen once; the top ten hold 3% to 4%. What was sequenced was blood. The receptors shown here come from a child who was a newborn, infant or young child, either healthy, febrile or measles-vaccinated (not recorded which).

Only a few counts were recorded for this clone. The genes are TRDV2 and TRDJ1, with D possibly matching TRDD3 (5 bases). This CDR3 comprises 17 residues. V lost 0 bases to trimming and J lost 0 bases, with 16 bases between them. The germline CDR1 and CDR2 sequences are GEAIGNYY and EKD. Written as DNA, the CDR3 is TGTGCCTGTGACACCGTGGGATTTCCCAAAGACACCGATAAACTCATCTTT. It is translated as CACDTVGFPKDTDKLIF.

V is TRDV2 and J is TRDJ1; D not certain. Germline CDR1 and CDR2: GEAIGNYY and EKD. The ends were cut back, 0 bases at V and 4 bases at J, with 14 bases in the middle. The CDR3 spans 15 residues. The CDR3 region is CACDTVRITRDKLIF. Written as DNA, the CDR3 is TGTGCCTGTGACACCGTGCGGATTACGCGCGATAAACTCATCTTT.

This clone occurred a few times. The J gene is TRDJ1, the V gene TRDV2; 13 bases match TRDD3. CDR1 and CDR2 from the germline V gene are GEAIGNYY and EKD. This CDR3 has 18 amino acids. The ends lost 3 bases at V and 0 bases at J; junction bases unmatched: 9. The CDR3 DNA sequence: TGTGCCTGTGACCCTATACTGGGGGATACGCGGTACACCGATAAACTCATCTTT. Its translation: CACDPILGDTRYTDKLIF.

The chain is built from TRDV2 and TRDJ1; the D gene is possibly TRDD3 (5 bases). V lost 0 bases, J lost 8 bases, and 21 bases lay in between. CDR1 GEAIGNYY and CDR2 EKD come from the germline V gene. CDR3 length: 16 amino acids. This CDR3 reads CACDTVDKGGERKLIF. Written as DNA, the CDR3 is TGTGCCTGTGACACCGTGGATAAGGGGGGTGAAAGAAAACTCATCTTT.

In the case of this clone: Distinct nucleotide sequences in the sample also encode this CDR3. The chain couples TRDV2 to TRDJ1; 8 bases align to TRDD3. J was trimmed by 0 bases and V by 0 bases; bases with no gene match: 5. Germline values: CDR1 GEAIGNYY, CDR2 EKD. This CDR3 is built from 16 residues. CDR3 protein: CACDTVLLGDTDKLIF. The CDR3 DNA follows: TGTGCCTGTGACACCGTTTTACTGGGGGACACCGATAAACTCATCTTT.

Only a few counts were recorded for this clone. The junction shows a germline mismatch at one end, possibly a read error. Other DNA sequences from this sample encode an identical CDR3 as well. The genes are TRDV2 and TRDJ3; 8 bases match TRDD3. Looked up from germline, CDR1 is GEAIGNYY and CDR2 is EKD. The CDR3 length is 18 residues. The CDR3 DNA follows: TGTGCCTGTGACACAGCTGGGGGACGCTCCTGGGACACCCGGCAGATGTTTTTC. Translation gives CACDTAGGRSWDTRQMFF.

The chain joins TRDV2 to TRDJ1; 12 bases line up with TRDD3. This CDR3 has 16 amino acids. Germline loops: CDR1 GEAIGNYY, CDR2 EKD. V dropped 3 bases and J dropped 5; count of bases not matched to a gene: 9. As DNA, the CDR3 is TGTGCCTGTGACGTACTGGGGGATACCGCCTTAGATAAACTCATCTTT. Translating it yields CACDVLGDTALDKLIF.

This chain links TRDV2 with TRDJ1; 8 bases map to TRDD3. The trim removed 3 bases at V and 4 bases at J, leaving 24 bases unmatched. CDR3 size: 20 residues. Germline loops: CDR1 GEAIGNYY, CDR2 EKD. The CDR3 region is CACDPAGFGGFATTGDKLIF. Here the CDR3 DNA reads TGTGCCTGTGACCCGGCTGGGTTTGGGGGATTCGCTACCACAGGCGATAAACTCATCTTT.

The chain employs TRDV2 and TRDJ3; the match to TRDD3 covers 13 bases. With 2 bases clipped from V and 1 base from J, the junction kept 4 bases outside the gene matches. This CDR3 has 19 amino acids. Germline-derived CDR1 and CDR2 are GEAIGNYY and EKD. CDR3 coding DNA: TGTGCCTGTGACAGTACTGGGGGATACGGGTCCTGGGACACCCGACAGATGTTTTTC. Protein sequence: CACDSTGGYGSWDTRQMFF.

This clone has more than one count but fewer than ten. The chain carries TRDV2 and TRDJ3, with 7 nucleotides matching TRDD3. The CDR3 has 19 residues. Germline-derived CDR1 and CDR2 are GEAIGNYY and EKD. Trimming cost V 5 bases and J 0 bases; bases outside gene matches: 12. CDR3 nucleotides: TGTGCCTGTGGCACGGCTGGGGGGTTGAGCTCCTGGGACACCCGACAGATGTTTTTC. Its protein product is CACGTAGGLSSWDTRQMFF.

CDR3 coding DNA: TGTGCCTGTGACAGCTTGGGGGATACGCGAGTGGGGACCGATAAACTCATCTTT. Its protein product is CACDSLGDTRVGTDKLIF. The chain uses TRDV2 and TRDJ1; 11 positions agree with TRDD3. With 2 bases clipped from V and 2 bases from J, the junction kept 12 bases outside the gene matches. The length of the CDR3 is 18 residues. The germline V gene has CDR1 GEAIGNYY and CDR2 EKD.

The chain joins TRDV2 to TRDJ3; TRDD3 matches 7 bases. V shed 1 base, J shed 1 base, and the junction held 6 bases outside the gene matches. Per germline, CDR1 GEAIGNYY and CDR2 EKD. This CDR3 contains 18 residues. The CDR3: CACDTGGHASWDTRQMFF. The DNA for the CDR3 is TGTGCCTGTGACACTGGGGGACACGCGTCCTGGGACACCCGACAGATGTTTTTC.

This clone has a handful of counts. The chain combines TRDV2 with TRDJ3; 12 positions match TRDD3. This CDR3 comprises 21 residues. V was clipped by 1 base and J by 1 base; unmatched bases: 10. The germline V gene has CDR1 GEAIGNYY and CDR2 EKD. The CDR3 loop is CACDTGLGDTRKSWDTRQMFF. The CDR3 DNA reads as TGTGCCTGTGACACGGGGCTGGGGGATACGCGGAAATCCTGGGACACCCGACAGATGTTTTTC.

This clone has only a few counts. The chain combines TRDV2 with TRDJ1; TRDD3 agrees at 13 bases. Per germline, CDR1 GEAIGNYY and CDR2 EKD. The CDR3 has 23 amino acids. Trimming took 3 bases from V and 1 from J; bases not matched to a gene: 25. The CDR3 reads CACDSNFPTSRTGGYAATDKLIF. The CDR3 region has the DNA TGTGCCTGTGACTCCAATTTTCCTACGTCCCGTACTGGGGGATACGCGGCCACCGATAAACTCATCTTT.

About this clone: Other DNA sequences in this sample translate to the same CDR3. DNA for the CDR3: TGTGCCTGTGACACGACTGGGGGCTCCTGGGACACCCGACAGATGTTTTTC. This gives the protein CACDTTGGSWDTRQMFF. The rearrangement uses TRDV2 and TRDJ3, with TRDD3 matching over 8 bases. The CDR3 sequence is 17 residues long. J lost 0 bases, V lost 1 base, and 1 base had no gene match. From germline, CDR1 is GEAIGNYY and CDR2 EKD.

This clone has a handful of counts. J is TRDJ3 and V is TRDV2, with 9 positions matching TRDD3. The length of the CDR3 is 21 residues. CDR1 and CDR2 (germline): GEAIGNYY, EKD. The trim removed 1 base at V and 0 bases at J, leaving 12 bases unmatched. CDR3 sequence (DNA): TGTGCCTGTGACACACCAGGACTGGGGGAGCCGACCTCCTGGGACACCCGACAGATGTTTTTC. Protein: CACDTPGLGEPTSWDTRQMFF.

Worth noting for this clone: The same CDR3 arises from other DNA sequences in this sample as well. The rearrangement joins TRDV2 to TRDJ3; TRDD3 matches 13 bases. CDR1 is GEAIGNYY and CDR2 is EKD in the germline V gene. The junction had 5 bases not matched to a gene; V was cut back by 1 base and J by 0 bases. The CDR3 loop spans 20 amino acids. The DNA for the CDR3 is TGTGCCTGTGACACGACTGGGGGATACGCCTCCTCCTGGGACACCCGACAGATGTTTTTC. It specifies CACDTTGGYASSWDTRQMFF.

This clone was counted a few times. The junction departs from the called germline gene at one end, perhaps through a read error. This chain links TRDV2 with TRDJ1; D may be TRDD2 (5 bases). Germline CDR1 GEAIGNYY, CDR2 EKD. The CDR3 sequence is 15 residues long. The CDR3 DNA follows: TGTGCCTGTGACACCGTTGGGCCCTACACCGATAGACTCATCTTT. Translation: CACDTVGPYTDRLIF.

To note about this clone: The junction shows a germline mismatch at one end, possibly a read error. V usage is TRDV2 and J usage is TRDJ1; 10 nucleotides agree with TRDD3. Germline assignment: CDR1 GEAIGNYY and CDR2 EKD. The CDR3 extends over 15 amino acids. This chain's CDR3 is CACDTVVLGDGKPIF. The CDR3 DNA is TGTGCCTGTGACACGGTCGTACTGGGGGATGGGAAACCCATCTTT.

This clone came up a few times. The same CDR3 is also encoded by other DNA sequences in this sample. CDR3 residues: CACDHLRGSRSDKLIF. Written as DNA, the CDR3 is TGTGCCTGTGACCACCTGCGGGGATCTAGGAGCGATAAACTCATCTTT. The chain uses TRDV2 and TRDJ1; D possibly corresponds to TRDD3 (6 bases). Deletions cut 3 bases from V and 4 bases from J, with 20 bases between. The V gene's germline CDR1 is GEAIGNYY and CDR2 EKD. The CDR3 contains 16 residues.

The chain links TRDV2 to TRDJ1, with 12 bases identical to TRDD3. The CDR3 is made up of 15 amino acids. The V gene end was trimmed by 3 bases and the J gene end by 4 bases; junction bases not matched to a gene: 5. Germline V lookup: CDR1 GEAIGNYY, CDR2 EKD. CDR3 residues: CACDVLGDTVDKLIF. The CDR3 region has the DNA TGTGCCTGTGACGTACTGGGGGATACTGTCGATAAACTCATCTTT.

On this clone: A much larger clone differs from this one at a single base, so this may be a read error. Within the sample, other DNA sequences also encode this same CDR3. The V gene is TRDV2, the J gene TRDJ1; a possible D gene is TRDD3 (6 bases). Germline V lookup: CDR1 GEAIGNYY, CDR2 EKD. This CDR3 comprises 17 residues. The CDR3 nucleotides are TGTGCCTGTGACACCCTGGAGGTACTGGGAGTCCCCGACAAACTCATCTTT. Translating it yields CACDTLEVLGVPDKLIF.

The CDR3 loop reads CACDPLVTGYTDKLIF. For the CDR3, the DNA is TGTGCCTGTGACCCTTTAGTTACGGGGTACACCGATAAACTCATCTTT. This chain joins TRDV2 and TRDJ1, with D unresolved. V lost 3 bases, J lost 0 bases, and 16 bases lay in between. The CDR3 consists of 16 residues. Germline V gene data show CDR1 as GEAIGNYY and CDR2 as EKD.

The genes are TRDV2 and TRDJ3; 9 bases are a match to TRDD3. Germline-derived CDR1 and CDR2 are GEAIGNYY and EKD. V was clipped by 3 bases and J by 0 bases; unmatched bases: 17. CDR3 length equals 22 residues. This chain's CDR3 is CACDADQRVLGEPSWDTRQMFF. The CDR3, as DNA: TGTGCCTGTGACGCCGATCAGCGTGTACTGGGGGAGCCCTCCTGGGACACCCGACAGATGTTTTTC.

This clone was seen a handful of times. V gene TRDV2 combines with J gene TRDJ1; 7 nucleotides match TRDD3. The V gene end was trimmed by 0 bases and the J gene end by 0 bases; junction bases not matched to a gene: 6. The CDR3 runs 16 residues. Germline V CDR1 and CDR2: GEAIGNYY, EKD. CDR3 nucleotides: TGTGCCTGTGACACCCTCTGGGGGCCCCACACCGATAAACTCATCTTT. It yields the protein CACDTLWGPHTDKLIF.

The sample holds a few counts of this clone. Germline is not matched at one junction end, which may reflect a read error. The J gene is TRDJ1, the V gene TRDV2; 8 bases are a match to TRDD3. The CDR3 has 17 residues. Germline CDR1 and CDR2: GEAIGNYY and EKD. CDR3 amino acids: CACDTITGGPYTDKRIF. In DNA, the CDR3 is TGTGCCTGTGACACCATTACTGGGGGTCCGTACACCGATAAACGCATCTTT.

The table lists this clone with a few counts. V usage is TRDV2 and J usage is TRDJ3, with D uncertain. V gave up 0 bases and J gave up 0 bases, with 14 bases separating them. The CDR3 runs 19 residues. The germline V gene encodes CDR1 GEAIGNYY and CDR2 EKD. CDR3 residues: CACDTAGSPSSWDTRQMFF. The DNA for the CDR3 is TGTGCCTGTGACACCGCGGGGTCCCCTAGCTCCTGGGACACCCGACAGATGTTTTTC.

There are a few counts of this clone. The CDR3 nucleotides are TGTGCCTGTGACACCATAGAACGGCGACTGGAGCGGTACACCGATAAACTCATCTTT. Amino acid sequence: CACDTIERRLERYTDKLIF. The genes are TRDV2 and TRDJ1, with a tentative D call TRDD3 (5 bases). Per the germline V gene, CDR1 is GEAIGNYY and CDR2 is EKD. This CDR3 spans 19 amino acids. The ends were cut back, 0 bases at V and 0 bases at J, with 22 bases in the middle.

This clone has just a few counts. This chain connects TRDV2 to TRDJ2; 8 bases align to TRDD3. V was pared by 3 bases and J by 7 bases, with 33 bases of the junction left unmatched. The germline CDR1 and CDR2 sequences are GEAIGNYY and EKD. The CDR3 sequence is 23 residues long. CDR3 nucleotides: TGTGCCTGTGACCACATAGGGGACTGGGGGGATATGGAAGCGGCGGAAGGGGGAGCACAACTCTTCTTT. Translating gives CACDHIGDWGDMEAAEGGAQLFF.